This TCR beta chain was observed in a study of Ad26.COV2.S vaccination and SARS-CoV-2 variants. Study-level background: As a participant in COV1001, the donor was in the Ad26.COV2.S trial arm. Overall study results and limits: It was reported that spike-specific CD8+ and CD4+ T cell responses were substantially broad after vaccination.

Treatment defined: over 15 received Ad26.COV2.S at low or high dose, single or two shots; several received placebo; per-sample allocation not given. Repertoires come from day 63 after the first vaccine or placebo injection. Libraries were prepared by immunoSEQ multiplex PCR; TCRdb keeps only in-frame clonotypes and omits some of them. Seen here are some 340,000 clones, around 85% observed once, and the top ten hold 2% to 2.5%. V gave up 6 bases and J gave up 3 bases, with 17 bases separating them. The V gene's germline CDR1 is LNHDA and CDR2 SQIVND (reference sequence). This CDR3 is built from 15 residues. This clone was counted a few times. Its matching antigen is unknown.

Sequenced here: peripheral blood, sampled in a trial of Ad26.COV2.S vaccine versus placebo. This sequence was found in a person between 18 and 59 years old who received the Ad26.COV2.S COVID-19 vaccine or a placebo. V is TRBV19 and J is TRBJ1-1, with unresolved D. The CDR3 nucleotides are TGTGCCAGTAGATTAGGACCCTGGACCTACACTGAAGCTTTCTTT. This encodes CASRLGPWTYTEAFF.